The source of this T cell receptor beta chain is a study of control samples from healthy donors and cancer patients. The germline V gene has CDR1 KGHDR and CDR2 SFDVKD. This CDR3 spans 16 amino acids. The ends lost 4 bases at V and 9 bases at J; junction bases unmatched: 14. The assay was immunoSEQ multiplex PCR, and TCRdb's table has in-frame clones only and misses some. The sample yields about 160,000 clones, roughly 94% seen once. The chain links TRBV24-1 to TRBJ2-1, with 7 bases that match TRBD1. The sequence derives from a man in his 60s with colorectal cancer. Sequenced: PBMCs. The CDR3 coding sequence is TGTGCCACCAGTGACGCCCGAGCGCAGGGGGAAGGTGAGCAGTTCTTC. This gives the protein CATSDARAQGEGEQFF.